This T cell receptor (beta chain) was retrieved from a study of T-cell reconstitution after alpha-beta-depleted transplantation in children. This clonotype was counted ten times or more. Its antigen is not identified. Trimming left V 5 bases short and J 0 bases short, with 11 bases between. CDR1 SGHTA and CDR2 FQGTGA come from the germline V gene. CDR3 length: 14 residues. The study's findings and limits: Newly generated T cells supplied most T-cell counts and diversity one year post-transplant. Surviving recipient T cells and thymic progenitors accounted for the high day-60 TCRbeta diversity observed in some patients. Expanded graft clones, several hundred of them, were reportedly the source of alpha-beta T cells about two months after transplant.

The authors prepared the TCRbeta library with unique molecular identifiers. In TCRdb, the PCR reads were re-called with MiXCR into one record per CDR3 protein. Of 200,000 to 300,000 distinct CDR3 sequences listed, 6.5% to 10% are singletons. The sequencing here drew on PBMCs, mostly from graft donor cells, taken 180 days after TCRalphabeta/CD19-depleted stem cell transplant. This TCR derives from a male patient under 18 who had a stem cell transplant for acute lymphoblastic leukemia, so the T cells may come from the graft donor. The V gene is TRBV7-3, the J gene TRBJ2-7; the D gene is possibly TRBD2 (7 bases). CDR3 protein: CASSLGGVSYEQYF. In DNA, the CDR3 is TGTGCCAGCAGCCTAGGGGGGGTCTCCTACGAGCAGTACTTC. Full variable domain (remainder filled in from reference TRBV7-3 and TRBJ2-7): GAGVSQTPSNKVTEKGKYVELRCDPISGHTALYWYRQSLGQGPEFLIYFQGTGAADDSGLPNDRFFAVRPEGSVSTLKIQRTERGDSAVYLCASSLGGVSYEQYFGPGTRLTVT.